Listed below are T cell receptor beta chains from one sample, sequenced in a study of post-analysis software for immune sequencing data. TCRdb reprocessed the PCR reads with MiXCR, giving one entry per CDR3 protein. The sample has over 700,000 distinct CDR3 sequences, less than 35% seen once. Sequenced material: blood. These TCRs come from a girl between 5 and 17 years old with multiple sclerosis. CDR3s include the opening cysteine and the closing phenylalanine or tryptophan. D genes are given only for firm matches. Some rows mark clone size as missing; the rest say once, few, many or name a class of expanded clone.

D gene	CDR3 length	V gene	clone size	J gene	CDR3 protein	CDR3 DNA
-	13	TRBV29-1	many	TRBJ2-7	CSVEVTGSYEQYF	TGCAGCGTTGAGGTCACCGGCTCCTACGAGCAGTACTTC
-	14	TRBV12-3/TRBV12-4	-	TRBJ2-1	CASRGDRISNEQFF	TGTGCCAGCAGAGGAGATAGAATAAGCAATGAGCAGTTCTTC
-	13	TRBV6-1	-	TRBJ2-7	CASSEGRNYEQYF	TGTGCCAGCAGTGAAGGTCGGAATTACGAGCAGTACTTC
-	14	TRBV20-1	once	TRBJ2-2	CSARDSRRTGELFF	TGCAGTGCTAGAGATTCACGCCGCACCGGGGAGCTGTTTTTT
TRBD1	16	TRBV28	-	TRBJ2-1	CASSFSGQGIHNEQFF	TGTGCCAGCAGTTTTTCGGGACAGGGTATCCACAATGAGCAGTTCTTC
-	13	TRBV9	many	TRBJ2-5	CASSVQGQETQYF	TGTGCCAGCAGCGTCCAGGGACAAGAGACCCAGTACTTC
TRBD2	14	TRBV20-1	few	TRBJ2-1	CSALAESSYNEQFF	TGCAGTGCGCTAGCGGAGAGCTCCTACAATGAGCAGTTCTTC
-	13	TRBV29-1	-	TRBJ1-5	CSVGTDGFEPQHF	TGCAGCGTTGGGACGGACGGTTTTGAGCCCCAGCATTTT
TRBD1	15	TRBV4-3	-	TRBJ2-1	CASSLEGQGDDEQFF	TGCGCCAGCAGCCTAGAAGGACAGGGGGACGATGAGCAGTTCTTC
TRBD2	15	TRBV5-1	-	TRBJ2-1	CASSFSSGSRNEQVF	TGCGCCAGCAGCTTCTCTAGCGGGAGTCGCAATGAGCAGGTCTTC
-	12	TRBV12-3/TRBV12-4	-	TRBJ1-6	CASRGGNSPLHF	TGTGCCAGCAGGGGGGGTAATTCACCCCTCCACTTT
TRBD2	15	TRBV4-3	few	TRBJ2-7	CASSQDLAGGSEQYF	TGCGCCAGCAGCCAAGATTTAGCGGGAGGAAGCGAGCAGTACTTC
-	13	TRBV5-4	many	TRBJ2-1	CASSPGVRVEQFF	TGTGCCAGCAGCCCGGGAGTCCGGGTAGAGCAGTTCTTC
-	12	TRBV29-1	few	TRBJ1-2	CSVVKGVGGYTF	TGCAGCGTTGTTAAAGGGGTAGGCGGCTACACCTTC
-	16	TRBV2	-	TRBJ2-1	CASSEQGGPGGDEQFF	TGTGCCAGCAGTGAACAGGGGGGGCCGGGGGGCGATGAGCAGTTCTTC
-	12	TRBV12-3/TRBV12-4	-	TRBJ1-3	CASTAGGGTIYF	TGTGCCAGCACCGCTGGTGGGGGCACCATATATTTT
-	13	TRBV29-1	many	TRBJ1-1	CSVRAGLNTEAFF	TGCAGCGTTCGTGCAGGGTTGAACACTGAAGCTTTCTTT
TRBD2	15	TRBV20-1	many	TRBJ2-5	CSASLTSGGRETQYF	TGCAGTGCTAGTTTAACGAGCGGGGGGCGGGAGACCCAGTACTTC
-	18	TRBV9	-	TRBJ2-1	CASNPIPRGRSLYNEQFF	TGTGCCAGCAACCCCATTCCACGAGGGAGGTCACTCTACAATGAGCAGTTCTTC
-	18	TRBV29-1	-	TRBJ2-6	CSVVAPGRSVSGANVLTF	TGCAGCGTTGTCGCTCCGGGACGGAGCGTCTCTGGGGCCAACGTCCTGACTTTC
TRBD2	15	TRBV13	-	TRBJ2-7	CASRDLAAPSYEQYF	TGTGCCAGCAGAGACCTAGCGGCCCCCTCCTACGAGCAGTACTTC
-	17	TRBV4-3	few	TRBJ2-1	CASSQERRDPSYNEQFF	TGCGCCAGCAGCCAAGAGAGGAGGGACCCATCGTACAATGAGCAGTTCTTC
-	12	TRBV2	few	TRBJ2-1	CASATRGNEQFF	TGTGCCAGCGCGACTAGAGGCAATGAGCAGTTCTTC
-	14	TRBV4-2	few	TRBJ1-2	CASSQLGQSYGYTF	TGTGCCAGCAGCCAACTGGGGCAGTCTTATGGCTACACCTTC
-	15	TRBV7-9	-	TRBJ1-2	CASSLGVGLNYGYTF	TGTGCCAGCAGCTTAGGGGTCGGACTTAACTATGGCTACACCTTC
TRBD1	15	TRBV12-3/TRBV12-4	few	TRBJ2-1	CASSHTGTGVYEQFF	TGTGCCAGCAGCCACACCGGGACAGGGGTCTATGAGCAGTTCTTC
-	16	TRBV28	few	TRBJ1-5	CASRLGAGGARQPQHF	TGTGCCAGCAGGCTGGGGGCCGGAGGGGCGCGGCAGCCCCAGCATTTT
TRBD1	15	TRBV4-3	few	TRBJ2-5	CASSQTTGGRESQYF	TGCGCCAGCAGCCAAACGACAGGGGGAAGAGAGTCCCAGTACTTC
-	15	TRBV7-9	few	TRBJ2-5	CASSWGNWGPETQYF	TGTGCCAGCAGCTGGGGTAATTGGGGCCCAGAGACCCAGTACTTC
-	16	TRBV6-6	-	TRBJ1-2	CASSGTWGSSNYGYTF	TGTGCCAGCAGCGGGACCTGGGGCAGCTCCAACTATGGCTACACCTTC
-	11	TRBV29-1	-	TRBJ2-1	CSVGGAQEQFF	TGCAGCGTTGGCGGGGCGCAGGAGCAGTTCTTC
-	17	TRBV2	few	TRBJ1-2	CASSDKAGDGGYYGYTF	TGTGCCAGCAGTGATAAGGCAGGGGACGGGGGTTACTATGGCTACACCTTC
-	16	TRBV7-2	-	TRBJ2-3	CASSLGFGGRPDTQYF	TGTGCCAGCAGCTTAGGGTTCGGGGGTAGACCAGATACGCAGTATTTT
TRBD2	16	TRBV28	-	TRBJ2-7	CASSLGLAGGEGEQYF	TGTGCCAGCAGCTTGGGACTAGCGGGAGGCGAAGGCGAGCAGTACTTC
TRBD2	17	TRBV5-1	-	TRBJ2-3	CASSILSSGALGDTQYF	TGCGCCAGCAGCATCCTATCTAGCGGGGCGCTAGGGGATACGCAGTATTTT
-	13	TRBV2	-	TRBJ1-2	CAASMGPNYGYTF	TGTGCCGCCAGCATGGGACCTAACTATGGCTACACCTTC
TRBD2	16	TRBV20-1	-	TRBJ2-1	CSARAERERAWNEQFF	TGCAGTGCTAGAGCCGAGCGGGAGAGGGCGTGGAATGAGCAGTTCTTC
TRBD2	15	TRBV6-4	few	TRBJ2-1	CASSATSGGINEQFF	TGTGCCAGCAGTGCGACTAGCGGGGGAATCAATGAGCAGTTCTTC
TRBD1	15	TRBV20-1	-	TRBJ2-7	CSASPDRGITYEQYF	TGCAGTGCTAGCCCTGACAGGGGGATCACCTACGAGCAGTACTTC
-	14	TRBV5-5	once	TRBJ1-5	CASSRRWGEEAQHF	TGTGCCAGCAGCCGTCGCTGGGGGGAGGAGGCCCAGCATTTT
TRBD2	15	TRBV7-2	few	TRBJ2-3	CASSLQAGITDTQYF	TGTGCCAGCAGCTTGCAAGCGGGGATCACAGATACGCAGTATTTT